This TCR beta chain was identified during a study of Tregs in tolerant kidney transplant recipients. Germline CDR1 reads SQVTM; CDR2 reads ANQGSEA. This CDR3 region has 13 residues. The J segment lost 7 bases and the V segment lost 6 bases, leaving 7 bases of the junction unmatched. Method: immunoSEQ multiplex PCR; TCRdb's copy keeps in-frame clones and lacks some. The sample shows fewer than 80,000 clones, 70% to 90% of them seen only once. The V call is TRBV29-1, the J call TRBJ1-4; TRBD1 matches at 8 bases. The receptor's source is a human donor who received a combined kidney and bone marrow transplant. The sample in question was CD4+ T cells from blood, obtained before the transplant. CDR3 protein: CSVTPGGGEKLFF. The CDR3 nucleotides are TGCAGCGTGACACCAGGGGGCGGTGAAAAACTGTTTTTT.